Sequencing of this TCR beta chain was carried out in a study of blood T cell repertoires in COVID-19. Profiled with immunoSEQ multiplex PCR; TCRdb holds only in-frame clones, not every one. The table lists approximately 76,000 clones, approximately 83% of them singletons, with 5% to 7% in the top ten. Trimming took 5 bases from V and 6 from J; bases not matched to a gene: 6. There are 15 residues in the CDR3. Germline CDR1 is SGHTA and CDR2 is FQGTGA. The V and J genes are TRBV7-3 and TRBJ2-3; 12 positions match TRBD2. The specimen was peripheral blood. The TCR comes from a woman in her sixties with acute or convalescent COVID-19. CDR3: CASSLGLAGIDTQYF. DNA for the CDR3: TGTGCCAGCAGCCTCGGACTAGCGGGGATCGATACGCAGTATTTT.